This T cell receptor beta chain appears in the sequencing data of a study of neurological immune-mediated disorders. The cDNA came from 5'RACE, which used 10-nucleotide random UMIs. TCRdb fed the 5' RACE reads into MiXCR, producing one record per CDR3 protein. Of 45,000 or so distinct CDR3 sequences in the sample, approximately 3% were seen once. This clonotype was recorded many times. J gave up 0 bases and V 0 bases, and 4 bases lay outside the gene matches. Germline V gene data show CDR1 as SGHRS and CDR2 as YFSETQ. The CDR3 is made up of 18 amino acids. The origin of this receptor is a woman between 45 and 60 years old with multiple sclerosis. The genes are TRBV5-1 and TRBJ2-1; TRBD2 matches at 12 bases. Sample: PBMCs. Here the CDR3 reads CASSLEGLAGLSYNEQFF. The DNA for the CDR3 is TGCGCCAGCAGCTTGGAGGGACTAGCGGGCCTCTCCTACAATGAGCAGTTCTTC.